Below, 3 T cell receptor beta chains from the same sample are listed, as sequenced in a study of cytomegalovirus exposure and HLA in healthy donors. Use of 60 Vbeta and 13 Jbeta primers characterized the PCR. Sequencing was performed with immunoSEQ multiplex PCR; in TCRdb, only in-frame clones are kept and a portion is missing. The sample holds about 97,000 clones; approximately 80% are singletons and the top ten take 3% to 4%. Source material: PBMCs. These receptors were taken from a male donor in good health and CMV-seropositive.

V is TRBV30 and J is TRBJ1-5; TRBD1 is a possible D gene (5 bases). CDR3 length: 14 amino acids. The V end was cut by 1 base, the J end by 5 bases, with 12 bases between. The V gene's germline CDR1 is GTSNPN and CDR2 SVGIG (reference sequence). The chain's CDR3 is CAWSAGARDQPQHF. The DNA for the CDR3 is TGTGCCTGGAGTGCTGGGGCGCGAGATCAGCCCCAGCATTTT.

DNA for the CDR3: TGCAGTGTAGGGGGGGACCAGCCCCAGCATTTT. Translation: CSVGGDQPQHF. The chain combines TRBV20-1 with TRBJ1-5, with D tentatively TRBD1 (6 bases). Germline V CDR1 and CDR2: DFQATT, SNEGSKA (reference sequence). CDR3 length equals 11 residues. Trimming cost V 7 bases and J 7 bases, with 11 bases left between them.

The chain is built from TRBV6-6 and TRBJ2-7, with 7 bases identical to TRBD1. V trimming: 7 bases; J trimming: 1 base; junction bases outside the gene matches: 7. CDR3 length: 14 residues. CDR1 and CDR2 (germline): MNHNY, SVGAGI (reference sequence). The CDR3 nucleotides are TGTGCCAGCAACCCCGGGACAGCATCCTACGAGCAGTACTTC. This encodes CASNPGTASYEQYF.